Sequencing of this TCR beta chain was carried out in a study of blood T cells in healthy people across ages. Study findings and constraints: Versus aged donors, long-lived donors had higher diversity and more naive CD4+ cells.

Together with a sample-barcoded 5' primer, a J-beta primer mix was included in a second PCR lasting about 6 to 11 cycles. Each CDR3 protein gets one entry after TCRdb re-called the 5' RACE reads with MiXCR. The table lists approximately 770,000 distinct CDR3 sequences, roughly 64% of them singletons. Concerning this clonotype itself: What it binds is not known.

Germline V gene sequence: CDR1 SGHRS, CDR2 YFSETQ. This CDR3 has 14 amino acids. Healthy Caucasians from Russia aged roughly 6 to 90 served as donors. Samples each yielded at least 6 micrograms of total RNA. This TCR derives from a man aged 30 to 39 in good health. The chain couples TRBV5-1 to TRBJ2-7; TRBD1 is a possible D gene (6 bases). Near its end, the DNA agrees better with TRBJ2-5, so the J call may be wrong. The sequenced sample was blood. CDR3 in DNA: TGCGCCAGCAGCTTGTTATGGACAGAAGAGACCCAGTACTTC. Translated, it gives CASSLLWTEETQYF.